The clone carrying this TCR beta chain was recorded a few times. The data belong to a study of T cells in Graves' hyperthyroidism and ophthalmopathy. The CDR3 loop spans 13 amino acids. V lost 6 bases, J lost 5 bases, and 13 bases lay in between. CDR1 ENHRY and CDR2 SYGVKD come from the germline V gene. Amplification targeted TCR beta CDR3 regions from RNA transcripts. With the HTBI primer set, the TCR CDR3 went through a first round of RT-PCR. TCRdb used MiXCR to reprocess the multiplex PCR reads, holding one entry per CDR3 protein. The sample has 350,000 to 450,000 distinct CDR3 sequences, approximately 15% seen once.

This receptor was identified in a woman between 55 and 75 years old with Graves' hyperthyroidism. This chain connects TRBV10-3 to TRBJ1-2; D is possibly TRBD1 (5 bases). The sample taken for sequencing was blood. CDR3 loop: CAIRGGTSYGYTF. The CDR3, as DNA: TGTGCCATCAGGGGGGGGACCTCTTATGGCTACACCTTC.